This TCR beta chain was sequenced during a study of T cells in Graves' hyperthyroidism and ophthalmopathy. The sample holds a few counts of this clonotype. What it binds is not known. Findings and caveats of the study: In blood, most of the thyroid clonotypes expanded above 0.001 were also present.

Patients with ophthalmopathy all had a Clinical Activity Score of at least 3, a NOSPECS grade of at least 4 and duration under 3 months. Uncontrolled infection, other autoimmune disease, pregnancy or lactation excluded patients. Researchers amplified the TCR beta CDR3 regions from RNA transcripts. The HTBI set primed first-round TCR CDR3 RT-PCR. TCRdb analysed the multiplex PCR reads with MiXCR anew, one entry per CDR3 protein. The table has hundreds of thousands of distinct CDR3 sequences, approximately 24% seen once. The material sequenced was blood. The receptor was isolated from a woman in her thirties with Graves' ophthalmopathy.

The CDR3 loop reads CASSEIPSSTDTQYF. CDR3 nucleotides: TGTGCCAGCAGTGAAATCCCGTCATCCACAGATACGCAGTATTTT. The gene calls are TRBV2 and TRBJ2-3; D ambiguous. The CDR3 covers 15 residues. Germline CDR1 reads SNHLY; CDR2 reads FYNNEI. Deletions cut 2 bases from V and 2 bases from J, with 11 bases between.